The rows below give T cell receptor beta chains drawn from one sample of a study of shared clonotypes between healthy human individuals. The data were produced by immunoSEQ multiplex PCR, yet TCRdb's version contains in-frame clones alone and is incomplete. The sample lists 450,000 to 600,000 clones, approximately 79% occurring once. Sequencing was performed on PBMCs. The receptor set was obtained from a woman aged 40 to 50 in good health. Some clones in this sample may be carry-over from other donors' samples. Each CDR3 is given with its conserved first and last residue. D genes are given only for firm matches. Rows give clone size only sometimes, using once, few, many, or a class for an expanded clone.

j_call d_call v_call clone_size cdr3_aa cdr3_nt
TRBJ2-1 . TRBV5-4 . CASSQTASRNEQFF TGTGCCAGCAGCCAGACGGCTAGCCGGAATGAGCAGTTCTTC
TRBJ2-6 . TRBV28 . CASSPPISGANVLTF TGTGCCAGCAGTCCACCCATCTCTGGGGCCAACGTCCTGACTTTC
TRBJ2-7 TRBD2 TRBV18 . CASSPGLAGSYEQYF TGTGCCAGCTCACCAGGGCTAGCGGGGTCCTACGAGCAGTACTTC
TRBJ2-7 . TRBV28 once CASSLYTETYEQYF TGTGCCAGCAGTTTATACACGGAAACCTACGAGCAGTACTTC
TRBJ2-7 . TRBV5-4 . CASSPAKGGWEQYF TGTGCCAGCAGTCCGGCGAAGGGGGGGTGGGAGCAGTACTTC
TRBJ2-1 . TRBV7-2 . CASSLGRSAYNEQFF TGTGCCAGCAGCTTAGGCCGGAGCGCTTACAATGAGCAGTTCTTC
TRBJ1-5 . TRBV30 . CAWSRGFNQPQHF TGTGCCTGGTCACGGGGGTTTAATCAGCCCCAGCATTTT
TRBJ2-7 TRBD1 TRBV7-8 . CASSLGQNPLYEQYF TGTGCCAGCAGCCTGGGACAGAATCCCTTATACGAGCAGTACTTC
TRBJ2-3 TRBD1 TRBV2 . CASRADRGGPGDTQYF TGTGCCAGCAGGGCCGACAGGGGGGGCCCCGGGGATACGCAGTATTTT
TRBJ1-1 . TRBV9 . CASSVQNTEAFF TGTGCCAGCAGCGTACAGAACACTGAAGCTTTCTTT
TRBJ2-1 . TRBV7-9 . CASSLADYNEQFF TGTGCCAGCAGCTTAGCGGACTACAATGAGCAGTTCTTC
TRBJ2-5 TRBD1 TRBV6-1 . CASIFGQGKVETQYF TGTGCCAGCATTTTTGGACAGGGAAAGGTAGAGACCCAGTACTTC
TRBJ2-1 TRBD1 TRBV18 . CASSPGQGWNEQFF TGTGCCAGCTCACCGGGACAGGGGTGGAATGAGCAGTTCTTC
TRBJ2-1 TRBD2 TRBV10-3 . CAIKDASGSPSNEQFF TGTGCCATCAAAGATGCAAGCGGGAGCCCCTCCAATGAGCAGTTCTTC
TRBJ2-1 . TRBV15 once CATSRGQVSYNEQFF TGTGCCACCAGCAGAGGGCAGGTCTCCTACAATGAGCAGTTCTTC
TRBJ2-2 TRBD1 TRBV19 . CASGRDRNTGELFF TGTGCCAGTGGAAGGGACAGGAACACCGGGGAGCTGTTTTTT
TRBJ1-2 . TRBV7-9 few CASSLAEFYGYTF TGTGCCAGCAGCCTCGCCGAGTTTTATGGCTACACCTTC
TRBJ2-7 TRBD2 TRBV18 . CASATSGSDEQYF TGTGCCAGCGCCACTAGCGGGAGCGACGAGCAGTACTTC
TRBJ2-3 . TRBV5-8 . CASSLGDTQYF TGTGCCAGCAGCCTAGGAGATACGCAGTATTTT
TRBJ1-2 TRBD1 TRBV10-3 . CAITPGQGVYGYTF TGTGCCATCACCCCGGGACAGGGTGTCTATGGCTACACCTTC
TRBJ1-1 . TRBV7-9 . CASSLTGNTEAFF TGTGCCAGCAGCCTGACAGGGAACACTGAAGCTTTCTTT
TRBJ2-7 . TRBV5-1 many CASSPGTLYEQYF TGCGCCAGCAGCCCGGGGACCCTTTACGAGCAGTACTTC
TRBJ2-2 . TRBV11-2 few CASSSQGGAGELFF TGTGCCAGCAGCTCCCAAGGGGGGGCCGGGGAGCTGTTTTTT
TRBJ2-3 . TRBV19 . CASSIADTQYF TGTGCCAGTAGTATTGCAGATACGCAGTATTTT
TRBJ1-1 . TRBV28 . CASSSDMRAFF TGTGCCAGCAGTTCGGACATGCGAGCTTTCTTT
TRBJ1-2 . TRBV30 . CAWSPGPDGYTF TGTGCCTGGAGTCCAGGGCCCGATGGCTACACCTTC
TRBJ1-2 . TRBV18 once CASSPPVSREHGYTF TGTGCCAGCTCACCACCGGTTAGCAGGGAGCATGGCTACACCTTC